These T cell receptor beta chains were read from a single sample in a study of PD-L1 blockade in urothelial cancer. Profiling relied on immunoSEQ multiplex PCR, and the TCRdb table lists in-frame clones only, not all of them. The table shows about 130,000 clones, with 86% occurring only once. The sample in question was PBMCs, obtained around atezolizumab (anti-PD-L1) treatment. Every receptor here comes from a man aged 50 to 60 with urothelial cancer. Both conserved end residues are part of each CDR3. A D gene is named only where the DNA matches it firmly. A row's size may be missing; if present it is once, few, many or a size class.

CASSTAANTGELFF TGTGCCAGTAGTACAGCGGCGAACACCGGGGAGCTGTTTTTT NA NA TRBJ2-2 TRBV19
CASGLAGSTSYNEQFF TGTGCCAGCGGACTAGCGGGATCTACTTCCTACAATGAGCAGTTCTTC NA TRBD2 TRBJ2-1 TRBV4-2
CASSLSTGGRTQYF TGTGCCAGCAGCTTAAGTACAGGGGGCCGGACCCAGTACTTC once TRBD1 TRBJ2-5 TRBV11-2
CASSTRGNHEQYF TGTGCCAGTAGTACTAGGGGGAACCACGAGCAGTACTTC few NA TRBJ2-7 TRBV19
CASSLQGNYGYTF TGTGCCAGCAGTTTACAGGGCAACTATGGCTACACCTTC NA NA TRBJ1-2 TRBV28
CASTKRTENTGELFF TGTGCCAGCACCAAGCGGACAGAGAACACCGGGGAGCTGTTTTTT NA NA TRBJ2-2 TRBV7-2
CASSFSSASQATYNSPLHF TGTGCCAGCAGTTTCTCCTCCGCAAGTCAGGCGACCTATAATTCACCCCTCCACTTT NA NA TRBJ1-6 TRBV28
CASIGGAGQGGTDTQYF TGTGCCAGTATTGGTGGGGCTGGGCAGGGGGGCACAGATACGCAGTATTTT NA TRBD1 TRBJ2-3 TRBV19
CASSLVVGQVTEAFF TGCGCCAGCAGCTTGGTCGTGGGACAGGTCACTGAAGCTTTCTTT NA TRBD1 TRBJ1-1 TRBV5-1
CASSPTGTTYNEQFF TGCGCCAGCAGCCCTACCGGGACTACCTACAATGAGCAGTTCTTC NA TRBD2 TRBJ2-1 TRBV4-1
CASSPDISYNEQFF TGTGCCAGCAGCCCGGACATCTCCTACAATGAGCAGTTCTTC NA NA TRBJ2-1 TRBV11-1
CASSWTSGGTDTQYF TGTGCCAGCAGCTGGACTAGCGGCGGCACAGATACGCAGTATTTT NA TRBD2 TRBJ2-3 TRBV5-4
CASSVTGGAYNEQFF TGCGCCAGCAGCGTAACAGGGGGCGCCTACAATGAGCAGTTCTTC NA TRBD1 TRBJ2-1 TRBV5-1
CASSGAGMGEKLFF TGTGCCAGCAGCGGTGCGGGGATGGGTGAAAAACTGTTTTTT NA NA TRBJ1-4 TRBV27
CASSAPGLWHEQYF TGTGCCAGCAGTGCACCGGGACTTTGGCACGAGCAGTACTTC NA NA TRBJ2-7 TRBV27
CASKPDRGPPNTEAFF TGTGCCAGCAAGCCGGACAGGGGACCGCCTAACACTGAAGCTTTCTTT NA TRBD1 TRBJ1-1 TRBV27
CASSSLEGGFNQPQHF TGTGCCAGCAGTTCCCTTGAGGGAGGGTTCAATCAGCCCCAGCATTTT once NA TRBJ1-5 TRBV27
CASSTWTDTGELFF TGCGCCAGCAGCACCTGGACAGACACCGGGGAGCTGTTTTTT NA NA TRBJ2-2 TRBV5-1
CASSWAPGETQYF TGTGCCAGCAGCTGGGCGCCCGGAGAGACCCAGTACTTC once NA TRBJ2-5 TRBV5-4
CASNPRSTNSPLHF TGTGCCAGCAATCCCCGTTCGACAAATTCACCCCTCCACTTT NA NA TRBJ1-6 TRBV6-1
CASSPTSGYGSSTDTQYF TGTGCCAGCAGCCCTACTAGCGGCTATGGATCTAGCACAGATACGCAGTATTTT few TRBD2 TRBJ2-3 TRBV2
CASSPQGASSGANVLTF TGTGCCAGCAGTCCGCAGGGGGCTAGCTCTGGGGCCAACGTCCTGACTTTC NA TRBD1 TRBJ2-6 TRBV28